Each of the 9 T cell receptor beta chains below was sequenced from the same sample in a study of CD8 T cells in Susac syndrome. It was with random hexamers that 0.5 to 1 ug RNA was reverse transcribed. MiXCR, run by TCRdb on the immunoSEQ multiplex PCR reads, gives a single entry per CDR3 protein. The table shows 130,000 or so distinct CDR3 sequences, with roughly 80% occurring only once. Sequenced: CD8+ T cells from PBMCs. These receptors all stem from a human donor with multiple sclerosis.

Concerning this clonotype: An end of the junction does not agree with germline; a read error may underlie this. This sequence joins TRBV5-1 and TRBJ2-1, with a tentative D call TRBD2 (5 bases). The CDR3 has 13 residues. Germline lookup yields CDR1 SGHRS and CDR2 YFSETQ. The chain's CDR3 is CASRPDGRAEQLF. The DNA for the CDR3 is TGCGCCAGCAGACCCGACGGGCGGGCTGAGCAGCTCTTC.

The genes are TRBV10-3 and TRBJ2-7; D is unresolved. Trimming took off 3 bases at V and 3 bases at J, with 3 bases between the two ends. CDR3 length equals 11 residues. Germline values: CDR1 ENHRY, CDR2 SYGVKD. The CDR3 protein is CAISEGYEQYV. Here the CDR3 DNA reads TGTGCCATCAGTGAAGGCTACGAGCAGTACGTC.

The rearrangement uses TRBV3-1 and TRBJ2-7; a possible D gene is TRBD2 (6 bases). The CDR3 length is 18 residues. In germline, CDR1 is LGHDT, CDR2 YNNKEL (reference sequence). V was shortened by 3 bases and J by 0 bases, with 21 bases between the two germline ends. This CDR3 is CASSQPASSGPSSYEQYV. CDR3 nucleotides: TGTGCCAGCAGCCAGCCTGCCTCCAGCGGGCCAAGCTCCTACGAGCAGTACGTC.

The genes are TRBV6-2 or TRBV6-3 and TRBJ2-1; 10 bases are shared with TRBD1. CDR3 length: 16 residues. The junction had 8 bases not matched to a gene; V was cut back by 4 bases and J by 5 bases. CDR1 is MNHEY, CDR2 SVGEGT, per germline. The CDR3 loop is CASSLTTGGLHNEQFF. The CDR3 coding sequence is TGTGCCAGCAGTTTGACGACAGGGGGCCTTCACAATGAGCAGTTCTTC.

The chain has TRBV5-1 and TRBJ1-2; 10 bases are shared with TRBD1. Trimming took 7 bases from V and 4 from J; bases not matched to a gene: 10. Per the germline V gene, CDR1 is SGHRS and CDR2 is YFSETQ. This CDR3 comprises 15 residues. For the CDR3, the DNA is TGCGCCAGCTCTGTTGTTGGGACAGGGGTCTATGGCTACACCTTC. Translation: CASSVVGTGVYGYTF.

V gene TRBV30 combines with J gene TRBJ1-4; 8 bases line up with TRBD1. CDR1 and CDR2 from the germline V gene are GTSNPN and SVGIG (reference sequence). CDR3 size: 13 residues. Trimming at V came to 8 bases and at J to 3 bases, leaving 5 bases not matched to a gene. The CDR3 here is CAGDRGSNEKLFF. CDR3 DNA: TGTGCCGGAGACAGGGGTTCTAATGAAAAACTGTTTTTT.

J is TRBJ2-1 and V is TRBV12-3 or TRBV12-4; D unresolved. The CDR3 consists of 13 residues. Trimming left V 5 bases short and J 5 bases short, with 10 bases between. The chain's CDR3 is CASSHNNDNEQFF. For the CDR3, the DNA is TGTGCCAGCAGTCATAACAATGACAATGAGCAGTTCTTC.

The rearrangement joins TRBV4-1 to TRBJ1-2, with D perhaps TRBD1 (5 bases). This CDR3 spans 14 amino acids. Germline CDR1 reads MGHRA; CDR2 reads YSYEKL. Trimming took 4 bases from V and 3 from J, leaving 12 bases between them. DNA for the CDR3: TGCGCCAGCAGCCCTTCAGGGACCGACTATGGCTACACCTTC. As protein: CASSPSGTDYGYTF.

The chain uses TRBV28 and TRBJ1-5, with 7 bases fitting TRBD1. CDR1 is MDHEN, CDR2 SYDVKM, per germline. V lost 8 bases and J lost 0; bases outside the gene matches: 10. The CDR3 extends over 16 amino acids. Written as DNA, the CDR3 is TGTGCCAGCTGGCCACAGGGGCCCTTTAGCAATCAGCCCCAGCATTTT. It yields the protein CASWPQGPFSNQPQHF.